These 16 T cell receptor beta chains came from one sample sequenced in a study of preoperative IRX-2 immunotherapy in early breast cancer. Treatment defined: preoperative locoregional IRX-2 cytokine immunotherapy. This table comes from immunoSEQ multiplex PCR, and its TCRdb copy is limited to in-frame clones, with some not included. The table includes 10,000 to 15,000 clones, approximately 91% detected once. The sample was taken from a patient treated with IRX-2 immunotherapy. Receptors were obtained from a human donor with breast cancer.

The sample holds one count of this clone. This rearrangement joins TRBV27 to TRBJ2-1; 7 bases fit TRBD1. V trimming: 5 bases; J trimming: 5 bases; junction bases outside the gene matches: 12. This CDR3 has 16 residues. Germline CDR1 is MNHEY and CDR2 is SMNVEV (reference sequence). The CDR3: CASSPRRDRDNNEQFF. CDR3 sequence (DNA): TGTGCCAGCAGTCCCCGCCGGGACAGAGATAACAATGAGCAGTTCTTC.

This chain links TRBV28 with TRBJ1-1; TRBD1 is a possible D gene (5 bases). The germline gives CDR1 MDHEN, CDR2 SYDVKM. V was shortened by 6 bases and J by 1 base, with 12 bases between the two germline ends. This CDR3 region has 14 residues. CDR3 bases: TGTGCCAGCAGACCGGGACGGTGGAACACTGAAGCTTTCTTT. Its protein is CASRPGRWNTEAFF.

The rearrangement joins TRBV30 to TRBJ1-1; D unclear. Per the germline V gene, CDR1 is GTSNPN and CDR2 is SVGIG (reference sequence). This CDR3 spans 13 amino acids. V shed 0 bases and J shed 1 base, with 6 bases lying between them. In DNA form, the CDR3 reads TGTGCCTGGAGTGTCGGTCGGAACACTGAAGCTTTCTTT. Its protein product is CAWSVGRNTEAFF.

The rearrangement uses TRBV6-1 and TRBJ1-1; D perhaps matches TRBD1 (5 bases). Germline CDR1 reads MNHNS; CDR2 reads SASEGT. V lost 5 bases and J lost 3, with 10 bases in between. This CDR3 has 13 amino acids. The CDR3 DNA reads TGTGCCAGCAGTCCGGACAAATACACTGAAGCTTTCTTT. This gives the protein CASSPDKYTEAFF.

The rearrangement uses TRBV20-1 and TRBJ2-1; no definite D call. Germline-derived CDR1 and CDR2 are DFQATT and SNEGSKA (reference sequence). Trimming cost V 6 bases and J 8 bases, with 11 bases left between them. This CDR3 comprises 11 residues. Here the CDR3 reads CSAHLGYEQFF. CDR3 sequence (DNA): TGCAGTGCCCACCTGGGATATGAGCAGTTCTTC.

The gene calls are TRBV9 and TRBJ1-3, with D unclear. Deletions cut 0 bases from V and 0 bases from J, with 4 bases between. Per germline, CDR1 SGDLS and CDR2 YYNGEE. The length of the CDR3 is 14 residues. In DNA, the CDR3 is TGTGCCAGCAGCGTAGACAGCTCTGGAAACACCATATATTTT. Its protein product is CASSVDSSGNTIYF.

CDR3 protein: CASSLALIGHTIYF. For the CDR3, the DNA is TGTGCCAGCAGCTTAGCCCTCATTGGGCACACCATATATTTT. V gene TRBV11-3 combines with J gene TRBJ1-3; D gene uncertain. Per the germline V gene, CDR1 is SGHNT and CDR2 is YENEEA. The germline V and J ends were trimmed by 1 base and 8 bases, with 12 bases remaining between them. The CDR3 extends over 14 amino acids.

V and J are TRBV5-4 and TRBJ2-3, with TRBD2 identical over 9 bases. The CDR3 extends over 17 amino acids. The J segment lost 2 bases and the V segment lost 0 bases, leaving 7 bases of the junction unmatched. The germline CDR1 and CDR2 sequences are SGHNT and YYREEE (reference sequence). The CDR3 DNA follows: TGTGCCAGCAGCTTGGCAGTCCTAGCGGGGTCCACAGATACGCAGTATTTT. This gives the protein CASSLAVLAGSTDTQYF.

V usage is TRBV5-6 and J usage is TRBJ2-3, with D possibly being TRBD1 or TRBD2 (5 bases each). Trimming took 4 bases from V and 5 from J, leaving 11 bases between them. Per germline, CDR1 SGHDT and CDR2 YYEEEE. The CDR3 has 13 residues. The CDR3 region is CASSATGGDTQYF. CDR3 bases: TGTGCCAGCAGCGCCACTGGGGGAGATACGCAGTATTTT.

J is TRBJ1-6 and V is TRBV6-6, with D perhaps TRBD1 (5 bases). This CDR3 is built from 15 residues. The ends were cut back, 2 bases at V and 6 bases at J, with 11 bases in the middle. CDR1 and CDR2 (germline): MNHNY, SVGAGI (reference sequence). As DNA, the CDR3 is TGTGCCAGCAGTTACGGTCAGGGTCGTAATTCACCCCTCCACTTT. It specifies CASSYGQGRNSPLHF.

The gene calls are TRBV5-4 and TRBJ2-7; D remains unclear. V lost 4 bases and J lost 1, with 15 bases in between. The CDR3 spans 15 residues. The V gene's germline CDR1 is SGHNT and CDR2 YYREEE (reference sequence). CDR3 nucleotides: TGTGCCAGCAGCCATCCCGCCCAAGGGTCCTACGAGCAGTACTTC. This gives the protein CASSHPAQGSYEQYF. The complete variable domain, with remaining parts taken from reference TRBV5-4 and TRBJ2-7, reads ETGVTQSPTHLIKTRGQQVTLRCSSQSGHNTVSWYQQALGQGPQFIFQYYREEENGRGNFPPRFSGLQFPNYSSELNVNALELDDSALYLCASSHPAQGSYEQYFGPGTRLTVT.

V and J are TRBV2 and TRBJ1-1; 7 bases match TRBD1. V trimming: 3 bases; J trimming: 1 base; junction bases outside the gene matches: 2. There are 14 residues in the CDR3. Germline values: CDR1 SNHLY, CDR2 FYNNEI. CDR3 in amino acids: CASSDRQGNTEAFF. The CDR3 DNA reads as TGTGCCAGCAGTGACCGACAGGGGAACACTGAAGCTTTCTTT.

V usage is TRBV5-1 and J usage is TRBJ2-7, with TRBD1 matching 7 bases. Germline-derived CDR1 and CDR2 are SGHRS and YFSETQ. The V and J ends lost 0 bases and 2 bases, in that order; junction bases with no gene match: 2. The CDR3 runs 14 residues. In DNA form, the CDR3 reads TGCGCCAGCAGCTTGGATCAGGGGGCCTACGAGCAGTACTTC. This sequence encodes CASSLDQGAYEQYF.

This rearrangement joins TRBV5-4 to TRBJ1-2, with TRBD1 identical over 7 bases. The ends lost 1 base at V and 3 bases at J; junction bases unmatched: 6. The CDR3 consists of 15 residues. Germline V gene lookup returns CDR1 SGHNT and CDR2 YYREEE (reference sequence). The CDR3 is CASSLMGQKYYGYTF. CDR3 DNA sequence: TGTGCCAGCAGCTTGATGGGACAGAAGTACTATGGCTACACCTTC.

This clone was observed a few times. The chain employs TRBV28 and TRBJ2-5, with 12 bases fitting TRBD2. The CDR3 runs 17 residues. V dropped 3 bases and J dropped 0; count of bases not matched to a gene: 5. Germline loops: CDR1 MDHEN, CDR2 SYDVKM. The CDR3 sequence is CASSFLTSGGHQETQYF. The DNA for the CDR3 is TGTGCCAGCAGTTTTCTGACTAGCGGGGGCCACCAAGAGACCCAGTACTTC. The whole variable domain, remainder taken from reference TRBV28 and TRBJ2-5, is DVKVTQSSRYLVKRTGEKVFLECVQDMDHENMFWYRQDPGLGLRLIYFSYDVKMKEKGDIPEGYSVSREKKERFSLILESASTNQTSMYLCASSFLTSGGHQETQYFGPGTRLLVL.

The chain links TRBV2 to TRBJ1-1; D is ambiguous. This CDR3 is 13 amino acids long. Germline-derived CDR1 and CDR2 are SNHLY and FYNNEI. Between the trimmed V and J ends, which lost 6 bases and 4 bases, there was a span of 12 bases. CDR3 protein: CASRREVGTEAFF. DNA for the CDR3: TGTGCCAGCAGGAGGGAAGTTGGCACTGAAGCTTTCTTT.